This T cell receptor (beta chain) was found in a study of sequential checkpoint blockade in melanoma. Across the study: After both sequences, patients received maintenance nivolumab.

The treatment here: randomized to nivolumab then ipilimumab (arm A) or the reverse (arm B). None of the patients previously received DNA-damaging chemotherapy. Sorted cells were live CD3+CD8+, lacking CD19 and CD56, from PBMCs. The V end lost 3 bases, the J end lost 1 base, and 24 bases lay between the germline ends. This CDR3 is built from 20 residues. Germline V gives CDR1 MDHEN, CDR2 SYDVKM. Assay: immunoSEQ multiplex PCR; the TCRdb copy retains only in-frame clones and omits some. The sample has 9,500 to 13,000 clones; around 73% are singletons. This sequence originates from a human donor with melanoma. Source: CD8+ T cells sorted from blood (inferred from file names), taken from a patient given nivolumab and ipilimumab in sequence. The chain recombines TRBV28 with TRBJ2-2; D is possibly TRBD2 (5 bases). The CDR3 sequence is CASSLLGILGGRWNTGELFF. The CDR3 bases are TGTGCCAGCAGTTTGTTGGGGATTCTAGGAGGCAGGTGGAACACCGGGGAGCTGTTTTTT.